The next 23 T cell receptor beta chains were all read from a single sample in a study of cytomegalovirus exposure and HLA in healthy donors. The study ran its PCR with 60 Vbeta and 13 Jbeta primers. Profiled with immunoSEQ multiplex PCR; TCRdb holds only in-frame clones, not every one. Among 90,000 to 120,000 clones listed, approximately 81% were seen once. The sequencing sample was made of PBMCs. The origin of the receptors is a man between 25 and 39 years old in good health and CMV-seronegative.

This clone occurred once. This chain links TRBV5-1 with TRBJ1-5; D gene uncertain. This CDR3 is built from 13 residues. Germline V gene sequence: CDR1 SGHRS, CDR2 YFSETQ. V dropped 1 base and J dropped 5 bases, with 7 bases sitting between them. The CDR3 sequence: CASSLTGDQPQHF. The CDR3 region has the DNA TGCGCCAGCAGCTTGACCGGGGATCAGCCCCAGCATTTT.

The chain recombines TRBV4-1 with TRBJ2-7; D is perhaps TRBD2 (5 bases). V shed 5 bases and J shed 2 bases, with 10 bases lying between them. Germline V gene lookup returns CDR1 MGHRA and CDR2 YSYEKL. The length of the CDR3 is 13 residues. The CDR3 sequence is CASSFGLAYEQYF. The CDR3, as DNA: TGCGCCAGCAGCTTTGGACTGGCCTACGAGCAGTACTTC.

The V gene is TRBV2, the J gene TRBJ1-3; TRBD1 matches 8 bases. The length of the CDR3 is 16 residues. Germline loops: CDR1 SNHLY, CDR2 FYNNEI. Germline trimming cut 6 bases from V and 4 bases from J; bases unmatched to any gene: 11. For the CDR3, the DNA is TGTGCCAGCAGCACACTCGACAGGGGCGCAGGAAACACCATATATTTT. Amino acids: CASSTLDRGAGNTIYF.

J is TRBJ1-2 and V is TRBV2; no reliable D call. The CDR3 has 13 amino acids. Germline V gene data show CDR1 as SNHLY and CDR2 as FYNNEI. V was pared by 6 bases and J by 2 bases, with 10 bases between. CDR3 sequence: CASSQATNYGYTF. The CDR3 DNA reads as TGTGCCAGCAGCCAAGCCACGAACTATGGCTACACCTTC.

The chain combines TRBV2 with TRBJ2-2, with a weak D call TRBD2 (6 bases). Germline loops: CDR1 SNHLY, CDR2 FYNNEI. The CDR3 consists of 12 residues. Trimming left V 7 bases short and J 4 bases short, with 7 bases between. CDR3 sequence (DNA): TGTGCCAGCAATAGCGGCACCGGGGAGCTGTTTTTT. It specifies CASNSGTGELFF.

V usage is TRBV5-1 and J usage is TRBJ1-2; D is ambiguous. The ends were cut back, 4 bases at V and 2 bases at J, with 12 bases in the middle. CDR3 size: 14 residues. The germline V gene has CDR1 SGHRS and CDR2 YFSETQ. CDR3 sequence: CASSQIDTNYGYTF. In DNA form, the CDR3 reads TGCGCCAGCAGCCAGATAGACACAAACTATGGCTACACCTTC.

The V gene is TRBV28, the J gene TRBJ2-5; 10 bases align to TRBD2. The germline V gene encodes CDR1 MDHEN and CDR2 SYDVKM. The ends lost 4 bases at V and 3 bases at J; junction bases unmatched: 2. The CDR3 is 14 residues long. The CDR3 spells CASSSLAGEETQYF. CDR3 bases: TGTGCCAGCAGTTCCCTAGCGGGAGAAGAGACCCAGTACTTC.

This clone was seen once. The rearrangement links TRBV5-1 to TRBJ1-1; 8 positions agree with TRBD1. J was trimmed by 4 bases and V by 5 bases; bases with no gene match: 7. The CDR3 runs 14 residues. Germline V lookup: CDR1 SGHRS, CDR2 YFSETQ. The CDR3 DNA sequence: TGCGCCAGCAGTAGGGGACAGGCGGCCACTGAAGCTTTCTTT. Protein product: CASSRGQAATEAFF. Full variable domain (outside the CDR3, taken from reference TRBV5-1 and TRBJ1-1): KAGVTQTPRYLIKTRGQQVTLSCSPISGHRSVSWYQQTPGQGLQFLFEYFSETQRNKGNFPGRFSGRQFSNSRSEMNVSTLELGDSALYLCASSRGQAATEAFFGQGTRLTVV.

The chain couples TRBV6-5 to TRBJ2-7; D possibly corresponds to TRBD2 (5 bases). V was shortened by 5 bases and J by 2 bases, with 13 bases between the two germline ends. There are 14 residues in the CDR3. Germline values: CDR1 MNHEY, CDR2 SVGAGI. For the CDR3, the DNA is TGTGCCAGCAGTCCGATCCGGGGTCCCTACGAGCAGTACTTC. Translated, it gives CASSPIRGPYEQYF.

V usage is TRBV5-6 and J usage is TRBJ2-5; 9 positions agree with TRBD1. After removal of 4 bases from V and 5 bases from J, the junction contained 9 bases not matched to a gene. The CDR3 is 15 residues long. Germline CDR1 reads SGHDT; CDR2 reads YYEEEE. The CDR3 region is CASSPGTGTGETQYF. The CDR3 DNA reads TGTGCCAGCAGCCCAGGGACAGGGACGGGGGAGACCCAGTACTTC.

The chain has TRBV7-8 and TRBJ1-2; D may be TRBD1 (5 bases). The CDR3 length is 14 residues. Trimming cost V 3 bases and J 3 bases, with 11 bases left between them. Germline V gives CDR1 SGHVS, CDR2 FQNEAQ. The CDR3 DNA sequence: TGTGCCAGCAGCTTGGACGACAGATACTATGGCTACACCTTC. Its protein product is CASSLDDRYYGYTF.

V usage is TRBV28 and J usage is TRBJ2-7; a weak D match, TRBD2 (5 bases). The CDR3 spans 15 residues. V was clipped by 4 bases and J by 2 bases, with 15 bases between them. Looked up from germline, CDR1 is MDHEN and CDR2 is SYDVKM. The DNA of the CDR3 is TGTGCCAGCAGTTCCTCCAGCGGCTACACCTACGAGCAGTACTTC. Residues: CASSSSSGYTYEQYF.

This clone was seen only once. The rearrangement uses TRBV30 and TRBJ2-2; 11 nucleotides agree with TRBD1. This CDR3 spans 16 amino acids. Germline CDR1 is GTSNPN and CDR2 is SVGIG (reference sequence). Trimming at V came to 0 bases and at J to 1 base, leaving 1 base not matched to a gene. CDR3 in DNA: TGTGCCTGGAGTGTGGGGACAGGGGGGAACACCGGGGAGCTGTTTTTT. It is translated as CAWSVGTGGNTGELFF.

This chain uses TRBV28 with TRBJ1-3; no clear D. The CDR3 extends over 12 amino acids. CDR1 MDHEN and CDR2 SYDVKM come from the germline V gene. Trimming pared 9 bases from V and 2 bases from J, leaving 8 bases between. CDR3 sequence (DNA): TGTGCCAGTTCAATTGCTGGAAACACCATATATTTT. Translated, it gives CASSIAGNTIYF. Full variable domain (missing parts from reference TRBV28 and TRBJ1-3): DVKVTQSSRYLVKRTGEKVFLECVQDMDHENMFWYRQDPGLGLRLIYFSYDVKMKEKGDIPEGYSVSREKKERFSLILESASTNQTSMYLCASSIAGNTIYFGEGSWLTVV.

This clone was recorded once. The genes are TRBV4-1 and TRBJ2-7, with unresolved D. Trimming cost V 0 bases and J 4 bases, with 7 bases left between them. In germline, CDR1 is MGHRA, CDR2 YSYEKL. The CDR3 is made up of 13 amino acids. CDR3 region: CASSQDPVYEQYF. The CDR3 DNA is TGCGCCAGCAGCCAAGATCCGGTGTACGAGCAGTACTTC.

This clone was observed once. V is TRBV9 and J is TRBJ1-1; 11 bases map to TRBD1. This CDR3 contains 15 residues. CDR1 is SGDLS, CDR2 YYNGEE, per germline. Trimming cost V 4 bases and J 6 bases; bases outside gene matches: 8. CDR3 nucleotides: TGTGCCAGCAGCCTAGGACAGGGGGCCGGGGCTGAAGCTTTCTTT. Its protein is CASSLGQGAGAEAFF. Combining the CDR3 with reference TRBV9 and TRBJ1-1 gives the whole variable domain DSGVTQTPKHLITATGQRVTLRCSPRSGDLSVYWYQQSLDQGLQFLIQYYNGEERAKGNILERFSAQQFPDLHSELNLSSLELGDSALYFCASSLGQGAGAEAFFGQGTRLTVV.

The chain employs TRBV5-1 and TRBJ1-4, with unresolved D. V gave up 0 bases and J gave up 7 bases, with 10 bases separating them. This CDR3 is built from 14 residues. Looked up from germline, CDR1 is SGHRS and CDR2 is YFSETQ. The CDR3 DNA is TGCGCCAGCAGCTTGGGTCTGGAGGGTGAAAAACTGTTTTTT. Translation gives CASSLGLEGEKLFF.

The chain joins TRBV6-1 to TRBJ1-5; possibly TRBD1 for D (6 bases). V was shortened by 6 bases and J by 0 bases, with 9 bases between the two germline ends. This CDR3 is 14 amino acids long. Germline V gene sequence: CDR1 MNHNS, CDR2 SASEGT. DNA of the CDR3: TGTGCCAGCAGAACAGGGATTAGCAATCAGCCCCAGCATTTT. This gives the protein CASRTGISNQPQHF.

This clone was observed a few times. CDR3 amino acids: CASSSVQGELGNTIYF. The CDR3 region has the DNA TGTGCCAGCAGCTCGGTTCAGGGTGAACTTGGAAACACCATATATTTT. This sequence joins TRBV7-6 and TRBJ1-3; TRBD1 is a possible D gene (5 bases). Trimming left V 4 bases short and J 3 bases short, with 16 bases between. Germline V gene data show CDR1 as SGHVS and CDR2 as FNYEAQ. The CDR3 has 16 amino acids. The full variable domain, its missing parts supplied by reference TRBV7-6 and TRBJ1-3, is GAGVSQSPRYKVTKRGQDVALRCDPISGHVSLYWYRQALGQGPEFLTYFNYEAQQDKSGLPNDRFSAERPEGSISTLTIQRTEQRDSAMYRCASSSVQGELGNTIYFGEGSWLTVV.

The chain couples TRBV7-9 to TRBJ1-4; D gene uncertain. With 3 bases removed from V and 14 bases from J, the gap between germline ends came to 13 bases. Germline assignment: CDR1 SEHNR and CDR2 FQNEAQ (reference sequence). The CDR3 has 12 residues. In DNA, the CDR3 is TGTGCCAGCAGCTTCCCCTCGGAGTTTCTGTTTTTT. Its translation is CASSFPSEFLFF.

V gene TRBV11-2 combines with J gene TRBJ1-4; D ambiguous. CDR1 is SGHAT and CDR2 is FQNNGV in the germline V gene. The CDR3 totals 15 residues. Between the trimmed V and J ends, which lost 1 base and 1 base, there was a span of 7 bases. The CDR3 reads CASSLVRGTNEKLFF. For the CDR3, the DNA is TGTGCCAGCAGCTTAGTCCGGGGAACTAATGAAAAACTGTTTTTT.

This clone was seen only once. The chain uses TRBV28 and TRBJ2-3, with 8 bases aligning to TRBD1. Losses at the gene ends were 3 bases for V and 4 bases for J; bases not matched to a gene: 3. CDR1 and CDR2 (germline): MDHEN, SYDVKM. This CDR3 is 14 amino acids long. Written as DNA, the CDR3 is TGTGCCAGCAGTTTGGCAGGGGGCTCAGATACGCAGTATTTT. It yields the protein CASSLAGGSDTQYF.

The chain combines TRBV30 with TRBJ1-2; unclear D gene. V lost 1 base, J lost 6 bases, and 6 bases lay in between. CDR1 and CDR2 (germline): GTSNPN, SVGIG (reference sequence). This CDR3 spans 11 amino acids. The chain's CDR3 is CAWSAGNGYTF. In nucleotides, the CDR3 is TGTGCCTGGAGTGCGGGGAATGGCTACACCTTC.